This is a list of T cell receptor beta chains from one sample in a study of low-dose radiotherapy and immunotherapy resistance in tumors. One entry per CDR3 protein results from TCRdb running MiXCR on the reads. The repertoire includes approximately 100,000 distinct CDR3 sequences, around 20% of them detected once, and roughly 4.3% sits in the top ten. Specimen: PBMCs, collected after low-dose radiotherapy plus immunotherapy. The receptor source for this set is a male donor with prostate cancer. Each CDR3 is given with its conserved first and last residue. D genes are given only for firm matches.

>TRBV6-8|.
CASRVQKAEGIQYF
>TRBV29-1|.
CSVEDLGYNEQFF
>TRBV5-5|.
CASSPEGPTGELFF
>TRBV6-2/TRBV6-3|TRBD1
CASSPGQGKSETQYF
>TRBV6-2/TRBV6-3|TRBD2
CASSSLTLAGAASGAYEQYF
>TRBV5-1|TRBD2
CASSLAASGSETQYF
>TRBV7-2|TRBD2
CASSLRTSGGPGGYEQFF
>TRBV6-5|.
CASSYSNRAGTGELFF
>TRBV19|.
CASSMMTVSNQPQHF
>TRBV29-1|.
CSVEWGGGGTDTQYF